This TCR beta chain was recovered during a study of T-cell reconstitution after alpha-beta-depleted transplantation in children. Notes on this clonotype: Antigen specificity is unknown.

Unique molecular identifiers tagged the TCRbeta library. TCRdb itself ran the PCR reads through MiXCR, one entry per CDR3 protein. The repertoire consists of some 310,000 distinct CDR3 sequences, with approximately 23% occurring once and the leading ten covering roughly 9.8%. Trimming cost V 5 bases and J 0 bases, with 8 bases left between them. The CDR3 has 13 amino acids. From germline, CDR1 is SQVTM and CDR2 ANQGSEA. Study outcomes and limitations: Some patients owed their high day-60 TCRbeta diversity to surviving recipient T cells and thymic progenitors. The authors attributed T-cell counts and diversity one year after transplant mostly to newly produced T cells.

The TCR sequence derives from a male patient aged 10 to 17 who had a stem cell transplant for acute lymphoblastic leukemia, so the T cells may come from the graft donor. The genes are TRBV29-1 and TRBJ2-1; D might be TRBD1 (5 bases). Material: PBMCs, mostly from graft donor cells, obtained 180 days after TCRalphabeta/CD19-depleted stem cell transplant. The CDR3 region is CSVLGPSYNEQFF. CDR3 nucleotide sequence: TGCAGCGTTCTGGGGCCCTCCTACAATGAGCAGTTCTTC.